Each of the 28 T cell receptor beta chains below was sequenced from the same sample in a study of blood T cell repertoires in COVID-19. TCRdb's table, derived via immunoSEQ multiplex PCR, lists solely in-frame clones and lacks some. The sample gives under 70,000 clones, roughly 88% of which show up once; roughly 6.7% is in the top ten. Sequenced sample: peripheral blood. These receptors were taken from a woman aged 70-85 years with acute or convalescent COVID-19.

The rearrangement joins TRBV6-2 or TRBV6-3 to TRBJ1-1, with D hard to call. Germline V gene data show CDR1 as MNHEY and CDR2 as SVGEGT. V lost 4 bases and J lost 1, with 22 bases in between. The CDR3 is 18 residues long. The CDR3: CASSWTKVFIGPNTEAFF. CDR3 DNA: TGTGCCAGCAGTTGGACTAAAGTGTTCATCGGTCCGAACACTGAAGCTTTCTTT.

The chain links TRBV11-2 to TRBJ2-7, with 11 bases lining up with TRBD2. CDR3 length: 15 amino acids. Per germline, CDR1 SGHAT and CDR2 FQNNGV. The junction had 7 bases not matched to a gene; V was cut back by 5 bases and J by 4 bases. CDR3 in DNA: TGTGCCAGCAGCCCACGACTAGCGGGACTTTACGAGCAGTACTTC. It codes for CASSPRLAGLYEQYF.

The chain has TRBV3-1 (or the pseudogene TRBV3-2) and TRBJ1-6; a weak D match, TRBD1 (6 bases). CDR3 length equals 17 residues. V was cut by 6 bases and J by 2 bases, with 17 bases left in between. CDR1 and CDR2 (germline): LGHDT, YNNKEL (reference sequence). Written as DNA, the CDR3 is TGTGCCAGCAGTACAACTTTTAGGACAGCCTATAATTCACCCCTCCACTTT. Translation gives CASSTTFRTAYNSPLHF.

J is TRBJ2-3 and V is TRBV5-1; TRBD2 matches at 7 bases. There are 16 residues in the CDR3. Germline V CDR1 and CDR2: SGHRS, YFSETQ. Trimming cost V 0 bases and J 0 bases; bases outside gene matches: 4. CDR3 coding DNA: TGCGCCAGCAGCTTGGCCGGGGGACTAAGCACAGATACGCAGTATTTT. It yields the protein CASSLAGGLSTDTQYF.

The chain uses TRBV7-9 and TRBJ1-5; D is undetermined. CDR1 is SEHNR, CDR2 FQNEAQ, per germline (reference sequence). Trimming shortened V by 3 bases and J by 4 bases, and 4 bases separated the two germline ends. This CDR3 region has 12 residues. The CDR3 nucleotides read TGTGCCAGCAGCTTCCAAAATCAGCCCCAGCATTTT. Residues: CASSFQNQPQHF.

The rearrangement uses TRBV5-4 and TRBJ2-5; TRBD2 matches 8 bases. The CDR3 loop spans 15 amino acids. CDR1 SGHNT and CDR2 YYREEE come from the germline V gene (reference sequence). V shed 5 bases, J shed 1 base, and the junction held 7 bases outside the gene matches. CDR3: CASSSTGTSQETQYF. As DNA, the CDR3 is TGTGCCAGCAGTTCGACCGGGACTAGCCAAGAGACCCAGTACTTC.

The V and J genes are TRBV5-4 and TRBJ2-2, with 8 bases that match TRBD1. J gave up 1 base and V 4 bases, and 6 bases lay outside the gene matches. Per the germline V gene, CDR1 is SGHNT and CDR2 is YYREEE (reference sequence). This CDR3 is built from 16 residues. CDR3 in DNA: TGTGCCAGCAGCCCCCCGGGGACAGGGAACACCGGGGAGCTGTTTTTT. Translated, it gives CASSPPGTGNTGELFF.

The chain is built from TRBV19 and TRBJ2-1; 9 positions match TRBD2. Germline loops: CDR1 LNHDA, CDR2 SQIVND (reference sequence). V lost 5 bases, J lost 0 bases, and 2 bases stayed unmatched. The CDR3 length is 15 residues. The CDR3 nucleotides read TGTGCCAGTAGTTTACTAGCGGGCTCCTACAATGAGCAGTTCTTC. Encoded protein: CASSLLAGSYNEQFF. Full variable domain (missing parts from reference TRBV19 and TRBJ2-1): DGGITQSPKYLFRKEGQNVTLSCEQNLNHDAMYWYRQDPGQGLRLIYYSQIVNDFQKGDIAEGYSVSREKKESFPLTVTSAQKNPTAFYLCASSLLAGSYNEQFFGPGTRLTVL.

The rearrangement uses TRBV28 and TRBJ1-2, with TRBD1 matching 11 bases. The germline gives CDR1 MDHEN, CDR2 SYDVKM. This CDR3 region has 20 residues. V shed 4 bases, J shed 4 bases, and the junction held 20 bases outside the gene matches. This CDR3 is CASSSSTPPGTGGFSYGYTF. The CDR3 nucleotides are TGTGCCAGCAGTTCCTCGACCCCGCCCGGGACAGGGGGTTTCTCCTATGGCTACACCTTC.

This chain joins TRBV6-1 and TRBJ1-2; D unresolved. V dropped 3 bases and J dropped 8 bases, with 13 bases sitting between them. Germline V gene lookup returns CDR1 MNHNS and CDR2 SASEGT. The CDR3 runs to 13 residues. The CDR3 DNA reads TGTGCCAGCAGTGACAGCCCAGACTGGGGCTACACCTTC. Amino acids: CASSDSPDWGYTF.

The rearrangement joins TRBV7-3 to TRBJ2-1; D perhaps matches TRBD2 (5 bases). The CDR3 is 12 residues long. Trimming pared 4 bases from V and 8 bases from J, leaving 9 bases between. Germline lookup yields CDR1 SGHTA and CDR2 FQGTGA. CDR3: CASSSGIDEQFF. CDR3 nucleotides: TGTGCCAGCAGCTCCGGGATCGATGAGCAGTTCTTC.

The chain carries TRBV6-5 and TRBJ1-2, with D possibly matching TRBD1 (5 bases). The V gene lost 8 bases and the J gene lost 2 bases, with 18 bases spanning the gap. In germline, CDR1 is MNHEY, CDR2 SVGAGI. CDR3 length: 15 amino acids. The DNA for the CDR3 is TGTGCCAGCTCCAAGGGGATAAATGGAAACTATGGCTACACCTTC. Translated: CASSKGINGNYGYTF.

The gene calls are TRBV2 and TRBJ1-6; D remains unclear. The V end was cut by 2 bases, the J end by 0 bases, with 14 bases between. Germline CDR1 SNHLY, CDR2 FYNNEI. This CDR3 region has 18 residues. The CDR3 DNA reads TGTGCCAGCAGTGAACGGGTCAGTCCGGTCTCCTATAATTCACCCCTCCACTTT. Amino acids: CASSERVSPVSYNSPLHF.

This clone was recorded only once. V usage is TRBV5-4 and J usage is TRBJ2-2, with D perhaps TRBD2 (5 bases). Trimming pared 3 bases from V and 0 bases from J, leaving 9 bases between. The CDR3 contains 15 residues. CDR1 is SGHNT and CDR2 is YYREEE in the germline V gene (reference sequence). CDR3 coding DNA: TGTGCCAGCAGCTCCCGGGATACGAACACCGGGGAGCTGTTTTTT. This encodes CASSSRDTNTGELFF.

This rearrangement joins TRBV15 to TRBJ1-1, with D possibly being TRBD1 (5 bases). The CDR3 runs to 14 residues. CDR1 LNHNV and CDR2 YYDKDF come from the germline V gene (reference sequence). Trimming stripped 8 bases from V and 1 base from J, with 14 bases between. The CDR3: CATGQPGKNTEAFF. CDR3 bases: TGTGCCACCGGTCAACCAGGGAAGAACACTGAAGCTTTCTTT.

The gene calls are TRBV2 and TRBJ1-5; D is uncertain. Trimming took 3 bases from V and 6 from J, leaving 12 bases between them. There are 14 residues in the CDR3. CDR1 SNHLY and CDR2 FYNNEI come from the germline V gene. In DNA form, the CDR3 reads TGTGCCAGCAGTGATCTGGGTTCGGGTCAGCCCCAGCATTTT. This gives the protein CASSDLGSGQPQHF. The full variable domain, its missing parts supplied by reference TRBV2 and TRBJ1-5, is EPEVTQTPSHQVTQMGQEVILRCVPISNHLYFYWYRQILGQKVEFLVSFYNNEISEKSEIFDDQFSVERPDGSNFTLKIRSTKLEDSAMYFCASSDLGSGQPQHFGDGTRLSIL.

This clone came up a few times. V and J are TRBV7-6 and TRBJ2-7; 7 bases line up with TRBD1. Unmatched junction bases numbered 10, after V lost 1 base and J lost 4 bases. The germline V gene has CDR1 SGHVS and CDR2 FNYEAQ. The CDR3 totals 16 residues. CDR3 in amino acids: CASSLDTGASLYEQYF. For the CDR3, the DNA is TGTGCCAGCAGCTTAGATACAGGGGCTTCTTTGTACGAGCAGTACTTC.

This chain uses TRBV4-3 with TRBJ2-1, with TRBD2 matching over 9 bases. CDR1 and CDR2 from the germline V gene are LGHNA and YSLEER. V trimming: 4 bases; J trimming: 3 bases; junction bases outside the gene matches: 7. CDR3 length: 16 residues. The CDR3 bases are TGCGCCAGCAGCCTTACTAAGCGGGAGGTCTACAATGAGCAGTTCTTC. Amino acid sequence: CASSLTKREVYNEQFF.

This chain joins TRBV29-1 and TRBJ2-3; D is perhaps TRBD2 (7 bases). The CDR3 spans 17 residues. Germline V gene data show CDR1 as SQVTM and CDR2 as ANQGSEA. V was pared by 4 bases and J by 2 bases, with 22 bases between. CDR3 loop: CSVVGGARSHNTDTQYF. For the CDR3, the DNA is TGCAGCGTTGTAGGGGGGGCCAGGTCCCATAACACAGATACGCAGTATTTT.

The chain recombines TRBV3-1 (or the pseudogene TRBV3-2) with TRBJ1-1, with D perhaps matching TRBD1 (6 bases). Germline V gene lookup returns CDR1 LGHDT and CDR2 YNNKEL (reference sequence). The CDR3 runs 14 residues. Trimming stripped 6 bases from V and 1 base from J, with 12 bases between. CDR3: CASRLDRRNTEAFF. The CDR3 DNA reads TGTGCCAGCAGATTAGACAGGAGGAACACTGAAGCTTTCTTT.

Of note for this clone: A read error may produce the germline difference seen at one junction end. This chain uses TRBV27 with TRBJ2-7, with TRBD1 matching over 7 bases. Germline lookup yields CDR1 MNHEY and CDR2 SMNVEV (reference sequence). There are 15 residues in the CDR3. In nucleotides, the CDR3 is TGTGCCAGCAGCTTATTTCCGGGACAGACCTACGAGCAGTACTTC. Protein product: CASSLFPGQTYEQYF.

This chain uses TRBV25-1 with TRBJ2-2, with a possible D match to TRBD2 (7 bases). CDR3 size: 15 residues. Trimming took 4 bases from V and 4 from J, leaving 13 bases between them. Germline V lookup: CDR1 MGHDK, CDR2 SYGVNS. The CDR3 region is CASSVGGAATGELFF. The CDR3 nucleotides are TGTGCCAGCAGTGTTGGGGGGGCGGCCACCGGGGAGCTGTTTTTT.

The rearrangement uses TRBV11-2 and TRBJ1-1; 10 bases fit TRBD1. Unmatched junction bases numbered 8, after V lost 1 base and J lost 9 bases. The germline V gene has CDR1 SGHAT and CDR2 FQNNGV. The CDR3 is made up of 15 amino acids. DNA for the CDR3: TGTGCCAGCAGCTTAGTCCGACCGGGACAGGGGCAAGCTTTCTTT. As protein: CASSLVRPGQGQAFF.

The V gene is TRBV6-5, the J gene TRBJ2-1, with 11 bases that match TRBD2. From germline, CDR1 is MNHEY and CDR2 SVGAGI. CDR3 length: 16 amino acids. V gave up 1 base and J gave up 1 base; unmatched junction bases: 0. As DNA, the CDR3 is TGTGCCAGCAGTTACTTAGCGGGAGGGTCCTACAATGAGCAGTTCTTC. Encoded protein: CASSYLAGGSYNEQFF.

The rearrangement uses TRBV3-1 (or the pseudogene TRBV3-2) and TRBJ2-7; possibly TRBD2 for D (6 bases). The CDR3 extends over 15 amino acids. V gave up 1 base and J gave up 3 bases, with 13 bases separating them. CDR1 LGHDT and CDR2 YNNKEL come from the germline V gene (reference sequence). The CDR3 is CASSQGWGDHYEQYF. For the CDR3, the DNA is TGTGCCAGCAGCCAAGGGTGGGGGGACCACTACGAGCAGTACTTC.

The chain combines TRBV14 with TRBJ2-6; D might be TRBD2 (5 bases). With 4 bases removed from V and 1 base from J, the gap between germline ends came to 17 bases. From germline, CDR1 is SGHDN and CDR2 FVKESK. The CDR3 totals 18 residues. Here the CDR3 reads CASSRAGILFSGANVLTF. CDR3 sequence (DNA): TGTGCCAGCAGCCGGGCCGGGATCCTCTTTTCTGGGGCCAACGTCCTGACTTTC.

The chain has TRBV19 and TRBJ1-1; TRBD1 aligns across 7 bases. J lost 6 bases, V lost 5 bases, and 6 bases had no gene match. The CDR3 contains 13 residues. In germline, CDR1 is LNHDA, CDR2 SQIVND (reference sequence). The CDR3 is CASSLDRLAEAFF. The DNA for the CDR3 is TGTGCCAGTAGTTTGGACAGGTTGGCTGAAGCTTTCTTT.

This rearrangement joins TRBV27 to TRBJ1-1; 7 bases line up with TRBD1. The CDR3 is 13 residues long. The germline V gene has CDR1 MNHEY and CDR2 SMNVEV (reference sequence). J lost 4 bases, V lost 5 bases, and 4 bases had no gene match. For the CDR3, the DNA is TGTGCCAGCAGTCCCCAGGGGGGCACTGAAGCTTTCTTT. Amino acid sequence: CASSPQGGTEAFF.